These 6 T cell receptor beta chains were all obtained from the same sample, sequenced in a study of technical replicates of blood from several donors. TCRdb's copy holds only in-frame clones and misses some; the assay was immunoSEQ multiplex PCR. The sample lists 75,000 to 100,000 clones; roughly 94% were seen once. Sequenced input: T cells isolated from PBMCs. These receptors were taken from a human donor in good health.

V and J are TRBV29-1 and TRBJ2-2, with 7 nucleotides matching TRBD1. The CDR3 extends over 14 amino acids. Trimming took 5 bases from V and 12 from J; bases not matched to a gene: 15. The germline V gene encodes CDR1 SQVTM and CDR2 ANQGSEA. The CDR3 sequence: CSVRPQGVPSQLFF. The CDR3 nucleotides are TGCAGCGTTCGTCCCCAGGGGGTCCCCTCCCAGCTGTTTTTT.

V gene TRBV4-2 combines with J gene TRBJ2-3; 9 nucleotides align to TRBD2. The V gene end was trimmed by 4 bases and the J gene end by 2 bases; junction bases not matched to a gene: 4. Per the germline V gene, CDR1 is LGHNA and CDR2 is YNFKEQ. The CDR3 contains 15 residues. In DNA, the CDR3 is TGTGCCAGCAGCCCTGGCGGGGGGGTCACAGATACGCAGTATTTT. This sequence encodes CASSPGGGVTDTQYF.

This chain joins TRBV4-2 and TRBJ1-3; D gene unclear. Germline-derived CDR1 and CDR2 are LGHNA and YNFKEQ. The V and J ends lost 6 bases and 1 base respectively, with 13 bases between them. The CDR3 loop spans 15 amino acids. This chain's CDR3 is CASRQIAESGNTIYF. The CDR3 region has the DNA TGTGCCAGCAGGCAGATCGCGGAATCTGGAAACACCATATATTTT.

The rearrangement links TRBV18 to TRBJ1-2, with TRBD1 matching over 7 bases. V shed 6 bases and J 4 bases; nucleotides not matched to a gene: 11. The CDR3 is 15 residues long. Germline CDR1 is KGHSH and CDR2 is LQKENI. CDR3 loop: CASSPTQQGTYGYTF. For the CDR3, the DNA is TGTGCCAGCTCCCCCACGCAACAGGGGACCTATGGCTACACCTTC. Combining the CDR3 with reference TRBV18 and TRBJ1-2 gives the whole variable domain NAGVMQNPRHLVRRRGQEARLRCSPMKGHSHVYWYRQLPEEGLKFMVYLQKENIIDESGMPKERFSAEFPKEGPSILRIQQVVRGDSAAYFCASSPTQQGTYGYTFGSGTRLTVV.

The rearrangement links TRBV30 to TRBJ2-3; 8 bases line up with TRBD1. After removal of 4 bases from V and 2 bases from J, the junction contained 5 bases not matched to a gene. This CDR3 has 14 residues. Germline CDR1 reads GTSNPN; CDR2 reads SVGIG (reference sequence). As DNA, the CDR3 is TGTGCCTGGAAACCGGGACAGGTCACAGATACGCAGTATTTT. This encodes CAWKPGQVTDTQYF.

V usage is TRBV9 and J usage is TRBJ2-1; 7 nucleotides agree with TRBD1. Germline V gives CDR1 SGDLS, CDR2 YYNGEE. After removal of 4 bases from V and 6 bases from J, the junction contained 4 bases not matched to a gene. There are 13 residues in the CDR3. As DNA, the CDR3 is TGTGCCAGCAGCCGACAGGGCGGCAATGAGCAGTTCTTC. It specifies CASSRQGGNEQFF.